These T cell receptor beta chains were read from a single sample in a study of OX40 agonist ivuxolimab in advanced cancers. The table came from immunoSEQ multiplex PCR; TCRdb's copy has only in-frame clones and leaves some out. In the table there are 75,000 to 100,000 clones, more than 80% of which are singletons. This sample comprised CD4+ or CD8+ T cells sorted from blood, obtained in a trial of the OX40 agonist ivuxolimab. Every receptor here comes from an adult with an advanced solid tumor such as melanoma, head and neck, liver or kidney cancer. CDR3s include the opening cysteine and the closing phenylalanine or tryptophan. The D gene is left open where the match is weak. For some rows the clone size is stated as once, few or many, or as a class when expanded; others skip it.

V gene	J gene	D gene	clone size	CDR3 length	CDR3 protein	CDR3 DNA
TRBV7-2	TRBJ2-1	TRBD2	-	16	CASSNRTRPTLNEQFF	TGTGCCAGCAGCAACCGGACTAGACCCACTTTGAATGAGCAGTTCTTC
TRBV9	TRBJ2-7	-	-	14	CASSVDGTGYEQYF	TGTGCCAGCAGCGTAGACGGGACGGGCTACGAGCAGTACTTC
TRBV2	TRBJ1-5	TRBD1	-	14	CASSDRTGGEPQHF	TGTGCCAGCAGTGACAGGACAGGGGGGGAGCCCCAGCATTTT
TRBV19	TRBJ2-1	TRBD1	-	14	CASSIRADRAEQFF	TGTGCCAGTAGTATTAGGGCGGACAGGGCCGAGCAGTTCTTC
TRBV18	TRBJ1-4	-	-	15	CASSAQGSNNEKLFF	TGTGCCAGCTCAGCTCAGGGGTCGAATAATGAAAAACTGTTTTTT
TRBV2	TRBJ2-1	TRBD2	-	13	CASSLGLGEGLFF	TGTGCCAGCAGTTTGGGATTGGGGGAGGGGCTCTTCTTC
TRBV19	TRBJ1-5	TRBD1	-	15	CASSLRGQGNQPQHF	TGTGCCAGTAGCCTCAGGGGGCAAGGCAATCAGCCCCAGCATTTT
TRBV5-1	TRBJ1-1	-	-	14	CASSLKGENTEAFF	TGCGCCAGCAGCTTGAAAGGAGAGAACACTGAAGCTTTCTTT
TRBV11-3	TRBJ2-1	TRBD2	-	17	CASSLSRTSGSHNEQFF	TGTGCCAGCAGCTTAAGTCGGACTAGCGGGAGTCACAATGAGCAGTTCTTC
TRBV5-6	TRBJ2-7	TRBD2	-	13	CASSWTSSYEQYF	TGTGCCAGCAGCTGGACTAGCTCCTACGAGCAGTACTTC
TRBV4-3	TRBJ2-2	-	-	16	CASSQVGGADTGELFF	TGCGCCAGCAGCCAGGTCGGGGGCGCGGACACCGGGGAGCTGTTTTTT
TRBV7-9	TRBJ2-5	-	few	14	CASSLVRAQETQYF	TGTGCCAGCAGCTTAGTCCGGGCTCAAGAGACCCAGTACTTC
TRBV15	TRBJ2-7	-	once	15	CATSRETGKSYEQYF	TGTGCCACCAGCAGAGAGACAGGAAAATCCTACGAGCAGTACTTC
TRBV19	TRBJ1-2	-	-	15	CASSSRARDLYGYTF	TGTGCCAGTAGTAGCAGGGCCAGGGACCTCTATGGCTACACCTTC
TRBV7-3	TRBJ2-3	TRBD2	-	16	CASSLRGLAAGDTQYF	TGTGCCAGCAGCTTACGGGGACTAGCGGCGGGAGATACGCAGTATTTT
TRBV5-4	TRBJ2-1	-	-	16	CASSLGGGHDYNEQFF	TGTGCCAGCAGCTTGGGTGGAGGGCATGATTACAATGAGCAGTTCTTC
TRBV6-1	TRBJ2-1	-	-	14	CASSDGTSTTEQFF	TGTGCCAGCAGTGACGGGACAAGCACGACTGAGCAGTTCTTC
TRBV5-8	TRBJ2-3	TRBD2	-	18	CASSLKPGLELYTDTQYF	TGTGCCAGCAGCTTGAAACCGGGACTAGAGCTTTACACAGATACGCAGTATTTT
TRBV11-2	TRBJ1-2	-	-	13	CASSRGADYGYTF	TGTGCCAGCAGCAGGGGGGCGGACTATGGCTACACCTTC
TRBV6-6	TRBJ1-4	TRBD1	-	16	CASSYVTGPVNEKLFF	TGTGCCAGCAGTTACGTGACAGGGCCCGTAAATGAAAAACTGTTTTTT
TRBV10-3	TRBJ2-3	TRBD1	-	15	CAISGAGQGSDTQYF	TGTGCCATCAGTGGGGCGGGACAGGGTTCAGATACGCAGTATTTT
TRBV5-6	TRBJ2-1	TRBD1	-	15	CASSPTGTVNNEQFF	TGTGCCAGCAGCCCGACGGGGACAGTTAACAATGAGCAGTTCTTC
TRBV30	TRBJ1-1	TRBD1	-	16	CAWSPGTGGEDTEAFF	TGTGCCTGGAGTCCCGGGACAGGGGGAGAGGACACTGAAGCTTTCTTT
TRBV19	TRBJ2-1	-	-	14	CASSLLPRNNEQFF	TGTGCCAGTAGTTTACTCCCGAGGAACAATGAGCAGTTCTTC
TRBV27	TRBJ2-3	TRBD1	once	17	CASSLTLGTAMPDTQYF	TGTGCCAGCAGTTTGACTCTCGGGACAGCGATGCCTGATACGCAGTATTTT
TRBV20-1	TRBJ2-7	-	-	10	CSARENEQYF	TGCAGTGCTAGGGAGAACGAGCAGTACTTC
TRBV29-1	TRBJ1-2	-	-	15	CSVDGHRDRIYGYTF	TGCAGCGTTGATGGTCACAGGGATAGGATCTATGGCTACACCTTC
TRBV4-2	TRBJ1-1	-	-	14	CASSQVEGISEAFF	TGTGCCAGCAGCCAAGTAGAGGGTATCTCTGAAGCTTTCTTT
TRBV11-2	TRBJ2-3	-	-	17	CASSLDRGVPSTDTQYF	TGTGCCAGCAGCTTAGACCGCGGAGTCCCTAGCACAGATACGCAGTATTTT
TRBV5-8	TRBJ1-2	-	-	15	CASSFNGLTPYGYTF	TGTGCCAGCAGCTTCAACGGACTGACCCCTTATGGCTACACCTTC
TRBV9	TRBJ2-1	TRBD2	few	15	CASSARGANYNEQFF	TGTGCCAGCAGCGCGCGGGGGGCCAACTACAATGAGCAGTTCTTC
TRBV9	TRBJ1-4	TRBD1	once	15	CASSVDSAGGEKLFF	TGTGCCAGCAGCGTAGATTCGGCAGGGGGGGAAAAACTGTTTTTT
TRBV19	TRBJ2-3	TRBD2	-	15	CASIPSGGLADTQYF	TGTGCCAGCATCCCTAGCGGGGGGCTAGCAGATACGCAGTATTTT
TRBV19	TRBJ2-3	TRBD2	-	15	CASSSSGGVTDTQYF	TGTGCCAGTAGTTCTAGCGGGGGTGTGACAGATACGCAGTATTTT
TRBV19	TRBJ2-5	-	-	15	CASSIDHDRQETQYF	TGTGCCAGTAGTATAGATCACGACAGGCAAGAGACCCAGTACTTC
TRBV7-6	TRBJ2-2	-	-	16	CASSFSRGPNTGELFF	TGTGCCAGCAGCTTTAGCAGGGGCCCGAACACCGGGGAGCTGTTTTTT
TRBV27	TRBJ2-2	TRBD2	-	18	CASSPTRLAGGIPGELFF	TGTGCCAGCAGTCCAACCAGACTAGCGGGTGGAATTCCCGGGGAGCTGTTTTTT
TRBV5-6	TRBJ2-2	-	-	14	CASSFGEVAGELFF	TGTGCCAGCAGCTTCGGGGAGGTCGCCGGGGAGCTGTTTTTT
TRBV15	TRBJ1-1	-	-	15	CATSRDIGFDTEAFF	TGTGCCACCAGCAGAGATATAGGTTTCGACACTGAAGCTTTCTTT
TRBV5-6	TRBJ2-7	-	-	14	CASSLGRGQGEQYF	TGTGCCAGCAGCTTGGGGAGGGGGCAGGGCGAGCAGTACTTC